The 15 T cell receptor beta chains reported below all come from one sample, sequenced in a study of T cells after yellow fever vaccination. TCRdb fed the 5' RACE reads into MiXCR, producing one record per CDR3 protein. The table lists some 670,000 distinct CDR3 sequences, approximately 13% of them singletons. Sequencing was performed on PBMCs, taken on the day of the yellow fever booster vaccination. These receptors all come from a young man who received the YFV17D yellow fever vaccine.

This clonotype was detected only a few times. This chain connects TRBV11-2 to TRBJ2-3, with D perhaps TRBD2 (5 bases). The V and J ends lost 1 base and 3 bases respectively, with 17 bases between them. This CDR3 spans 17 amino acids. Germline CDR1 SGHAT, CDR2 FQNNGV. Here the CDR3 reads CASSLGDPGIITDTQYF. CDR3 DNA: TGTGCCAGCAGCTTAGGCGACCCGGGGATCATTACAGATACGCAGTATTTT.

The chain joins TRBV6-1 to TRBJ2-7; D remains unclear. The V end was cut by 1 base, the J end by 2 bases, with 6 bases between. The CDR3 consists of 13 residues. Germline V lookup: CDR1 MNHNS, CDR2 SASEGT. CDR3 sequence: CASSEVGTYEQYF. The CDR3 region has the DNA TGTGCCAGCAGTGAAGTCGGAACCTACGAGCAGTACTTC.

This chain links TRBV5-5 with TRBJ1-6; possibly TRBD1 for D (5 bases). Germline lookup yields CDR1 SGHKS and CDR2 YYEKEE (reference sequence). The CDR3 has 17 amino acids. The V end was cut by 1 base, the J end by 4 bases, with 15 bases between. As DNA, the CDR3 is TGTGCCAGCAGCTTGACACCGACGGGGCAGTATAATTCACCCCTCCACTTT. This codes for CASSLTPTGQYNSPLHF.

The V call is TRBV28, the J call TRBJ2-7, with 7 bases identical to TRBD1. CDR1 is MDHEN, CDR2 SYDVKM, per germline. The CDR3 sequence is 13 residues long. Trimming removed 5 bases from V and 6 bases from J; junction bases left unmatched: 7. CDR3 in DNA: TGTGCCAGCAGTGGGACAGATAACGCCGAGCAGTACTTC. The encoded protein is CASSGTDNAEQYF.

This clonotype occurred a few times. The chain carries TRBV7-9 and TRBJ2-6; D remains unclear. Germline V CDR1 and CDR2: SEHNR, FQNEAQ (reference sequence). Between the trimmed V and J ends, which lost 6 bases and 3 bases, there was a span of 15 bases. This CDR3 has 16 amino acids. Here the CDR3 DNA reads TGTGCCAGCAGACTGAAATGGGCATTTGGGGCCAACGTCCTGACTTTC. It codes for CASRLKWAFGANVLTF.

This clonotype was detected only once. Given a much more abundant clone one base away, this may be a read error. The rearrangement joins TRBV12-3 or TRBV12-4 to TRBJ2-7, with TRBD1 matching over 7 bases. This CDR3 comprises 15 residues. CDR3 sequence reads: CVSTPGQPRPDEQYF. CDR3 bases: TGTGTCAGCACCCCGGGACAGCCCCGACCGGACGAGCAGTACTTC.

The chain combines TRBV5-6 with TRBJ1-6; D is perhaps TRBD1 (6 bases). V was shortened by 4 bases and J by 3 bases, with 14 bases between the two germline ends. The CDR3 is 16 amino acids. Germline V gene data show CDR1 as SGHDT and CDR2 as YYEEEE. This CDR3 reads CASSRRQALYNSPLHF. The CDR3 DNA reads TGTGCCAGCAGCCGCCGACAGGCCCTCTATAATTCACCCCTCCACTTT.

This clonotype showed up just a few times. This chain uses TRBV20-1 with TRBJ2-7; 7 nucleotides agree with TRBD2. Germline CDR1 and CDR2: DFQATT and SNEGSKA (reference sequence). The trim removed 1 base at V and 0 bases at J, leaving 6 bases unmatched. The CDR3 totals 15 residues. The CDR3 loop is CSARVSGIGSYEQYF. The CDR3 DNA reads as TGCAGTGCTAGAGTGAGCGGGATAGGCTCCTACGAGCAGTACTTC.

The table lists this clonotype with many counts. The chain couples TRBV20-1 to TRBJ2-1, with TRBD1 as a possible D gene (5 bases). The CDR3 has 15 amino acids. V lost 3 bases and J 2 bases, leaving 14 bases between the germline ends. Germline V CDR1 and CDR2: DFQATT, SNEGSKA (reference sequence). The chain's CDR3 is CSARRPPDTYNEQFF. The DNA for the CDR3 is TGCAGTGCTAGGAGGCCCCCGGACACCTACAATGAGCAGTTCTTC.

This clonotype was recorded a few times. The chain links TRBV15 to TRBJ1-5; no clear D gene. The ends were cut back, 3 bases at V and 1 base at J, with 7 bases in the middle. The CDR3 length is 14 residues. CDR1 LNHNV and CDR2 YYDKDF come from the germline V gene (reference sequence). The CDR3 is CATSRQRSNQPQHF. The CDR3 DNA reads TGTGCCACCAGCAGGCAGCGAAGCAATCAGCCCCAGCATTTT.

Only a few counts were recorded for this clonotype. The rearrangement joins TRBV12-3 or TRBV12-4 to TRBJ2-7; D unresolved. The CDR3 extends over 12 amino acids. V was clipped by 3 bases and J by 3 bases, with 6 bases between them. The CDR3: CASSFELYEQYF. The CDR3 DNA follows: TGTGCCAGCAGTTTTGAGCTCTACGAGCAGTACTTC.

A few counts support this clonotype. V is TRBV7-3 and J is TRBJ2-1; tentative D call: TRBD1 (6 bases). Trimming removed 4 bases from V and 4 bases from J, with 17 bases in between. The CDR3 totals 16 residues. From germline, CDR1 is SGHTA and CDR2 FQGTGA. CDR3 nucleotide sequence: TGTGCCAGCAGCTCCTGGGTGGGCAGGGGTTACAATGAGCAGTTCTTC. It encodes CASSSWVGRGYNEQFF.

The chain couples TRBV10-2 to TRBJ1-1, with TRBD1 matching over 8 bases. V lost 3 bases and J lost 1; bases outside the gene matches: 1. Looked up from germline, CDR1 is WSHSY and CDR2 is SAAADI. The CDR3 has 14 residues. In DNA form, the CDR3 reads TGCGCCAGCAGTGACGACAGGGGGAACACTGAAGCTTTCTTT. It is translated as CASSDDRGNTEAFF.

This clonotype was seen once. This chain connects TRBV18 to TRBJ2-2; D perhaps matches TRBD1 (5 bases). The CDR3 is 16 amino acids. Germline lookup yields CDR1 KGHSH and CDR2 LQKENI. Trimming pared 1 base from V and 0 bases from J, leaving 9 bases between. CDR3 nucleotide sequence: TGTGCCAGCTCACCACGTGCAGGGCCGAACACCGGGGAGCTGTTTTTT. It translates to CASSPRAGPNTGELFF.

This clonotype came up a few times. V gene TRBV12-3 or TRBV12-4 combines with J gene TRBJ2-1; 15 positions match TRBD2. CDR3 length: 16 amino acids. V trimming: 5 bases; J trimming: 9 bases; junction bases outside the gene matches: 8. The CDR3 DNA sequence: TGTGCCAGCAGTCCAGCGGGACTAGCGGGAGGAGTTGAGCAGTTCTTC. Encoded protein: CASSPAGLAGGVEQFF.